These 32 T cell receptor beta chains came from one sample sequenced in a study of identical twins (dated by TCRdb to the mid-2010s). The library was generated by 5' RACE. Sequencer: Illumina HiSeq 2000. TCRdb trimmed public reads at Q25 via fastp, called clones via MiXCR and kept in-frame beta chains. Here each entry gathers all rows of one CDR3 protein and keeps the most common genes and DNA. Recorded for this sample are 1,800,000 or so distinct CDR3 sequences; more than 30% of them occurred a single time. Around 0.25% of the sample is taken by the ten largest. Sequencing was carried out using cord blood. The receptors stem from a newborn girl in good health.

This clonotype was seen a single time. The chain uses TRBV6-1 and TRBJ2-1, with 8 bases matching TRBD1. This CDR3 comprises 15 residues. With 5 bases clipped from V and 6 bases from J, the junction kept 9 bases outside the gene matches. The germline gives CDR1 MNHNS, CDR2 SASEGT. The CDR3 region is CASSIRTGWANEQFF. The CDR3, as DNA: TGTGCCAGCAGTATACGGACAGGGTGGGCCAATGAGCAGTTCTTC.

J is TRBJ2-7 and V is TRBV27; weak D call: TRBD2 (6 bases). The J call may be in error: the DNA end matches TRBJ2-4 better. The germline V gene has CDR1 MNHEY and CDR2 SMNVEV (reference sequence). The CDR3 contains 14 residues. The CDR3, as DNA: TGTGCCAACAGACTAGGCGAGGTTTGGCACATTCAGTACTTC. Translating gives CANRLGEVWHIQYF.

This clonotype was seen a handful of times. V usage is TRBV29-1 and J usage is TRBJ2-7; 9 nucleotides match TRBD1. The CDR3 covers 13 residues. The V and J ends lost 6 bases and 4 bases, in that order; junction bases with no gene match: 7. Looked up from germline, CDR1 is SQVTM and CDR2 is ANQGSEA. In nucleotides, the CDR3 is TGCAGCGTCGGCGTAGGACAGGGGTACGAGCAGTACTTC. Translating gives CSVGVGQGYEQYF.

The J gene is TRBJ2-5, the V gene TRBV2; perhaps D is TRBD1 or TRBD2 (7 bases each). V gave up 7 bases and J gave up 11 bases, with 23 bases separating them. The CDR3 is made up of 14 amino acids. Germline values: CDR1 SNHLY, CDR2 FYNNEI. CDR3 in DNA: TGTGCCAGCACCCGTCAGGGGGGGCTTAGTGAGCAGTACTTC. Its protein is CASTRQGGLSEQYF.

The gene calls are TRBV7-2 and TRBJ2-2, with 10 bases identical to TRBD1. J lost 5 bases, V lost 6 bases, and 9 bases had no gene match. Germline assignment: CDR1 SGHTA and CDR2 FQGNSA. The CDR3 runs 16 residues. The CDR3 loop is CASRDRDRGSTGELFF. As DNA, the CDR3 is TGTGCCAGCAGGGACCGGGACAGGGGATCAACCGGGGAGCTGTTTTTT.

This clonotype was picked up a small number of times. This chain connects TRBV27 to TRBJ2-2; no firm D call. In germline, CDR1 is MNHEY, CDR2 SMNVEV (reference sequence). V dropped 3 bases and J dropped 7 bases, with 15 bases sitting between them. This CDR3 has 15 residues. The CDR3 here is CASSFMARPNGELFF. The CDR3 DNA follows: TGTGCCAGCAGTTTTATGGCTAGGCCCAACGGGGAGCTGTTTTTT.

The gene calls are TRBV4-2 and TRBJ2-2, with 9 bases that match TRBD2. This CDR3 region has 16 residues. Germline CDR1 reads LGHNA; CDR2 reads YNFKEQ. Unmatched junction bases numbered 4, after V lost 1 base and J lost 4 bases. The CDR3 bases are TGTGCCAGCAGCCAAGGGCTAGCGGGACTCACCGGGGAGCTGTTTTTT. This gives the protein CASSQGLAGLTGELFF.

The sample holds a few counts of this clonotype. The chain recombines TRBV12-3 or TRBV12-4 with TRBJ2-3, with 11 bases matching TRBD2. The CDR3 covers 14 residues. The V gene end was trimmed by 6 bases and the J gene end by 5 bases; junction bases not matched to a gene: 4. The CDR3 loop is CASRTSGREDTQYF. The CDR3 bases are TGTGCCAGCAGAACTAGCGGGAGAGAAGATACGCAGTATTTT.

As for this clonotype: One junction end disagrees with the germline gene, perhaps due to a read error. The chain recombines TRBV11-2 with TRBJ2-2; 8 bases fit TRBD1. CDR1 and CDR2 (germline): SGHAT, FQNNGV. The CDR3 has 14 residues. This chain's CDR3 is CASSVIQGAGELFF. The DNA for the CDR3 is TGTGCTAGCAGCGTAATACAGGGGGCCGGGGAGCTGTTTTTT.

The rearrangement links TRBV4-2 to TRBJ2-5; no clear D. Germline loops: CDR1 LGHNA, CDR2 YNFKEQ. V was trimmed by 2 bases and J by 2 bases, leaving 12 bases between them. The CDR3 totals 15 residues. The CDR3 protein is CASSQSRQPQETQYF. The CDR3 coding sequence is TGTGCCAGCAGCCAATCCCGGCAGCCACAAGAGACCCAGTACTTC.

The chain uses TRBV29-1 and TRBJ2-1, with D uncertain. The germline CDR1 and CDR2 sequences are SQVTM and ANQGSEA. V lost 4 bases and J lost 0, with 10 bases in between. This CDR3 region has 14 residues. CDR3 sequence reads: CSVAGASSYNEQFF. The CDR3 DNA is TGCAGCGTTGCCGGCGCCAGCTCCTACAATGAGCAGTTCTTC.

This chain links TRBV7-2 with TRBJ2-1, with 11 bases fitting TRBD2. Germline CDR1 and CDR2: SGHTA and FQGNSA. This CDR3 region has 15 residues. V dropped 7 bases and J dropped 4; count of bases not matched to a gene: 6. The CDR3 DNA is TGTGCCAGCACCGAGGGACTAGCGGCATACAATGAGCAGTTCTTC. It specifies CASTEGLAAYNEQFF.

The chain links TRBV15 to TRBJ1-4, with unresolved D. This CDR3 comprises 14 residues. Germline-derived CDR1 and CDR2 are LNHNV and YYDKDF (reference sequence). V was clipped by 3 bases and J by 5 bases, with 10 bases between them. CDR3 DNA: TGTGCCACCAGCAGGCAAACAGCAAATGAAAAACTGTTTTTT. Its protein product is CATSRQTANEKLFF.

The table lists this clonotype with many counts. The rearrangement joins TRBV28 to TRBJ2-7; 10 nucleotides agree with TRBD1. The germline gives CDR1 MDHEN, CDR2 SYDVKM. CDR3 length equals 14 residues. V lost 7 bases, J lost 0 bases, and 3 bases stayed unmatched. CDR3 bases: TGTGCCAGCATTCGGACAGGGGGCTCCTACGAGCAGTACTTC. Protein sequence: CASIRTGGSYEQYF.

This chain connects TRBV20-1 to TRBJ2-1; 12 bases line up with TRBD2. The J call is in doubt because the DNA end fits TRBJ2-7 better. The CDR3 extends over 18 amino acids. Germline CDR1 DFQATT, CDR2 SNEGSKA (reference sequence). The CDR3 sequence is CSARDYTSGGSSYNEQYF. The DNA of the CDR3 is TGCAGTGCTAGGGACTACACTAGCGGGGGGAGCTCCTACAATGAGCAGTACTTC.

This chain uses TRBV20-1 with TRBJ2-5; 8 nucleotides line up with TRBD2. Germline assignment: CDR1 DFQATT and CDR2 SNEGSKA (reference sequence). The CDR3 sequence is 15 residues long. After removal of 6 bases from V and 3 bases from J, the junction contained 12 bases not matched to a gene. The CDR3 sequence: CSAIREGGGKETQYF. For the CDR3, the DNA is TGCAGTGCAATAAGAGAAGGCGGGGGGAAAGAGACCCAGTACTTC.

This clonotype was observed a handful of times. This sequence joins TRBV4-2 and TRBJ2-3; TRBD2 matches 7 bases. CDR1 LGHNA and CDR2 YNFKEQ come from the germline V gene. This CDR3 has 16 amino acids. V trimming: 0 bases; J trimming: 8 bases; junction bases outside the gene matches: 11. The CDR3 region has the DNA TGTGCCAGCAGCCAAGATGGTAGCGGGTACACGGGTACGCAGTATTTT. Translating gives CASSQDGSGYTGTQYF.

V and J are TRBV2 and TRBJ2-7, with D perhaps matching TRBD1 (6 bases). Per germline, CDR1 SNHLY and CDR2 FYNNEI. CDR3 length equals 15 residues. Between the trimmed V and J ends, which lost 5 bases and 1 base, there was a span of 15 bases. The CDR3, as DNA: TGTGCCAGCAGTCACGGGCCAGGGGCGTCCTACGAGCAGTACTTC. It encodes CASSHGPGASYEQYF. Full variable domain (missing parts from reference TRBV2 and TRBJ2-7): EPEVTQTPSHQVTQMGQEVILRCVPISNHLYFYWYRQILGQKVEFLVSFYNNEISEKSEIFDDQFSVERPDGSNFTLKIRSTKLEDSAMYFCASSHGPGASYEQYFGPGTRLTVT.

This clonotype was counted only a few times. The chain uses TRBV7-2 and TRBJ1-4; D not resolved. V lost 3 bases and J 6 bases, leaving 11 bases between the germline ends. The CDR3 totals 14 residues. CDR1 and CDR2 from the germline V gene are SGHTA and FQGNSA. Written as DNA, the CDR3 is TGTGCCAGCAGCTTTTGGGTCGAGGATGAAAAACTGTTTTTT. Its translation is CASSFWVEDEKLFF.

This clonotype was seen a few times. CDR3 sequence: CASSPGQRSYEQYF. CDR3 sequence (DNA): TGCGCCAGCAGCCCTGGACAAAGATCCTACGAGCAGTACTTC. The chain has TRBV5-1 and TRBJ2-7; D perhaps matches TRBD1 (5 bases). The CDR3 covers 14 residues. V lost 4 bases to trimming and J lost 1 base, with 12 bases between them. Germline V gives CDR1 SGHRS, CDR2 YFSETQ.

This chain links TRBV2 with TRBJ2-5; the D call may be TRBD1 or TRBD2 (5 bases each). This CDR3 comprises 15 residues. Germline lookup yields CDR1 SNHLY and CDR2 FYNNEI. The germline V and J ends were trimmed by 6 bases and 1 base, with 15 bases remaining between them. The CDR3 nucleotides are TGTGCCAGCAGCATTGGGGCGGGTCTCCAAGAGACCCAGTACTTC. Translated: CASSIGAGLQETQYF.

The rearrangement links TRBV25-1 to TRBJ2-1; D is perhaps TRBD1 (6 bases). The V end lost 2 bases, the J end lost 10 bases, and 12 bases lay between the germline ends. Germline V CDR1 and CDR2: MGHDK, SYGVNS. This CDR3 has 13 residues. The CDR3 region has the DNA TGTGCCAGCAGTGAAAACAGGGCCTACGAGCAGTTCTTC. Protein product: CASSENRAYEQFF.

CDR3 residues: CASSLVQGLAGADTQYF. CDR3 DNA: TGTGCCAGCAGCTTAGTACAGGGACTAGCGGGAGCAGATACGCAGTATTTT. The gene calls are TRBV7-2 and TRBJ2-3; 14 nucleotides align to TRBD2. Germline lookup yields CDR1 SGHTA and CDR2 FQGNSA. The J segment lost 4 bases and the V segment lost 1 base, leaving 4 bases of the junction unmatched. This CDR3 spans 17 amino acids.

There are a few counts of this clonotype. CDR3 protein: CASTLPGTYGYTF. CDR3 DNA: TGTGCCAGCACCCTTCCGGGGACCTATGGCTACACCTTC. This chain joins TRBV12-3 or TRBV12-4 and TRBJ1-2; possibly TRBD1 for D (5 bases). The CDR3 is 13 amino acids. V lost 7 bases to trimming and J lost 4 bases, with 13 bases between them.

J is TRBJ1-5 and V is TRBV6-5; 9 bases align to TRBD1. The CDR3 has 14 residues. V gave up 5 bases and J gave up 7 bases; unmatched junction bases: 6. CDR1 MNHEY and CDR2 SVGAGI come from the germline V gene. The CDR3: CASSIGTGKQPQHF. The CDR3 DNA sequence: TGTGCCAGCAGTATCGGGACAGGGAAGCAGCCCCAGCATTTT.

This clonotype appeared a few times. The V gene is TRBV7-2, the J gene TRBJ2-7; D perhaps matches TRBD2 (5 bases). The V gene lost 3 bases and the J gene lost 4 bases, with 19 bases spanning the gap. This CDR3 region has 16 residues. Germline CDR1 and CDR2: SGHTA and FQGNSA. In nucleotides, the CDR3 is TGTGCCAGCAGCTTTTTAGGCCAAGGCAGGAGGTACGAGCAGTACTTC. Its protein product is CASSFLGQGRRYEQYF.

The chain employs TRBV11-2 and TRBJ2-1; maybe TRBD1 (6 bases). The CDR3 has 16 amino acids. Germline CDR1 SGHAT, CDR2 FQNNGV. V lost 5 bases and J lost 0, with 14 bases in between. The CDR3 loop reads CASSKGKGGSYNEQFF. As DNA, the CDR3 is TGTGCCAGCAGCAAAGGTAAAGGGGGCTCCTACAATGAGCAGTTCTTC. Full variable domain (remainder filled in from reference TRBV11-2 and TRBJ2-1): EAGVAQSPRYKIIEKRQSVAFWCNPISGHATLYWYQQILGQGPKLLIQFQNNGVVDDSQLPKDRFSAERLKGVDSTLKIQPAKLEDSAVYLCASSKGKGGSYNEQFFGPGTRLTVL.

In its sample, this clonotype was seen a few times. The chain links TRBV5-1 to TRBJ1-5; D is ambiguous. The CDR3 covers 13 residues. From germline, CDR1 is SGHRS and CDR2 YFSETQ. The V gene lost 4 bases and the J gene lost 0 bases, with 5 bases spanning the gap. The chain's CDR3 is CASSPPSNQPQHF. The CDR3 nucleotides are TGCGCCAGCAGCCCCCCTAGCAATCAGCCCCAGCATTTT. The entire variable domain, with the rest obtained from reference TRBV5-1 and TRBJ1-5, is as follows: KAGVTQTPRYLIKTRGQQVTLSCSPISGHRSVSWYQQTPGQGLQFLFEYFSETQRNKGNFPGRFSGRQFSNSRSEMNVSTLELGDSALYLCASSPPSNQPQHFGDGTRLSIL.

The chain links TRBV7-9 to TRBJ2-1, with a weak D call TRBD2 (6 bases). Trimming shortened V by 5 bases and J by 6 bases, and 20 bases separated the two germline ends. CDR3 length: 16 amino acids. CDR1 is SEHNR and CDR2 is FQNEAQ in the germline V gene (reference sequence). CDR3 DNA: TGTGCCAGCAGCGTCAGACGGGACTCGGGATTCAATGAGCAGTTCTTC. Its translation: CASSVRRDSGFNEQFF.

The chain recombines TRBV20-1 with TRBJ2-5; maybe TRBD1 (6 bases). The J call is doubtful: the DNA matches TRBJ2-7 better. From germline, CDR1 is DFQATT and CDR2 SNEGSKA (reference sequence). CDR3 length: 12 amino acids. The CDR3 reads CSARPQGNEQYF. Here the CDR3 DNA reads TGCAGTGCTAGACCTCAGGGGAACGAGCAGTACTTC.

This clonotype was observed a few times. The chain carries TRBV20-1 and TRBJ2-5; 7 nucleotides match TRBD1. V lost 5 bases, J lost 0 bases, and 9 bases stayed unmatched. This CDR3 contains 15 residues. Germline V gene sequence: CDR1 DFQATT, CDR2 SNEGSKA (reference sequence). The CDR3 here is CSAERTGPYQETQYF. The CDR3 DNA reads TGCAGTGCTGAAAGGACAGGACCGTACCAAGAGACCCAGTACTTC.

This clonotype was picked up a small number of times. This sequence joins TRBV14 and TRBJ2-1, with a possible D match to TRBD2 (6 bases). Germline assignment: CDR1 SGHDN and CDR2 FVKESK. Trimming pared 2 bases from V and 5 bases from J, leaving 22 bases between. CDR3 length: 18 residues. CDR3 DNA sequence: TGTGCCAGCAGCCAAAGCCTAGCGAAGACCCGAAGGAACAATGAGCAGTTCTTC. This codes for CASSQSLAKTRRNNEQFF.